This T cell receptor beta chain was recorded in a study of blood T cell repertoires in COVID-19. Across the study: Acute and convalescent COVID-19 specimens originated in the United States, Italy and Spain. Sources were T cells, B-cell-depleted T cells, or PBMCs; the material itself was cDNA or gDNA.

Recruits, aged roughly 18 to 89 years, lived in 24 US areas. Recovered participants had two consecutive negative NP/OP PCR tests, healthcare professional clearance, or symptom resolution. V shed 0 bases and J shed 4 bases, with 4 bases lying between them. The CDR3 loop spans 13 amino acids. Germline-derived CDR1 and CDR2 are SGHAT and FQNNGV. The table came from immunoSEQ multiplex PCR; TCRdb's copy has only in-frame clones and leaves some out. The data show hundreds of thousands of clones, roughly 90% seen once. The chain couples TRBV11-2 to TRBJ1-5; D remains ambiguous. Material for sequencing was PBMCs or T cells enriched from blood (not recorded which). This clonotype originated in a woman in her 50s who had recovered from COVID-19. This CDR3 reads CASSLDLNQPQHF. CDR3 nucleotide sequence: TGTGCCAGCAGCTTAGACTTAAATCAGCCCCAGCATTTT.